The 30 T cell receptor beta chains given below trace back to one sample, sequenced in a study of vaccination and CD4 T cells after COVID-19. Treatment indicated: roughly ten-day PBMC culture with coronavirus spike peptide pools or control peptides (ViraFEST assay). Their antigens are not known. Scientists ran DNA taken from cultured CD4+ T cells through the Oncomine TCR Beta short-read assay for sequencing. TCRdb analysed the PCR reads with MiXCR anew, one entry per CDR3 protein. The data contain some 8,200 distinct CDR3 sequences, around two thirds of them singletons. Sequenced sample: CD4+ T cells from blood, cultured in vitro. These receptors were collected from a human donor who had recovered from COVID-19.

This clonotype was seen only once. The V gene is TRBV10-2, the J gene TRBJ2-7, with 9 positions matching TRBD1. The CDR3 loop spans 14 amino acids. J gave up 4 bases and V 4 bases, and 5 bases lay outside the gene matches. Germline V gene lookup returns CDR1 WSHSY and CDR2 SAAADI. CDR3 in DNA: TGCGCCAGCAGTGGTACAGGGGGCGGTTACGAGCAGTACTTC. It codes for CASSGTGGGYEQYF.

This clonotype has only one observation. The chain uses TRBV5-1 and TRBJ2-2, with D perhaps being TRBD1 or TRBD2 (5 bases each). This CDR3 region has 17 residues. Germline CDR1 and CDR2: SGHRS and YFSETQ. Trimming removed 1 base at V and 4 bases at J, with 17 bases between. The CDR3 here is CASSLRGANYLTGELFF. CDR3 nucleotide sequence: TGCGCCAGCAGCTTGCGAGGGGCTAACTACCTCACCGGGGAGCTGTTTTTT.

The chain carries TRBV20-1 and TRBJ1-5; TRBD1 is a possible D gene (5 bases). CDR3 length: 18 residues. Germline V lookup: CDR1 DFQATT, CDR2 SNEGSKA (reference sequence). Between the trimmed V and J ends, which lost 6 bases and 1 base, there was a span of 25 bases. The DNA for the CDR3 is TGCAGTGCCCCCGACCCCCGGCGGGGGGGAACGAGCAATCAGCCCCAGCATTTT. This sequence encodes CSAPDPRRGGTSNQPQHF.

This clonotype was seen a few times. The chain employs TRBV19 and TRBJ1-5; 7 nucleotides agree with TRBD1. The CDR3 has 15 residues. V lost 5 bases, J lost 5 bases, and 9 bases stayed unmatched. The germline CDR1 and CDR2 sequences are LNHDA and SQIVND (reference sequence). The CDR3 coding sequence is TGTGCCAGTAGTTCAAGGGGGCGCCCCCATCAGCCCCAGCATTTT. This translates into CASSSRGRPHQPQHF.

J is TRBJ2-5 and V is TRBV29-1, with 12 bases that match TRBD2. This CDR3 has 13 amino acids. CDR1 and CDR2 from the germline V gene are SQVTM and ANQGSEA. With V trimmed by 6 bases and J by 5 bases, 4 bases remained unmatched. The CDR3 DNA sequence: TGCAGCGTCGGTGGGACTAGCGGGGAGACCCAGTACTTC. Encoded protein: CSVGGTSGETQYF.

Only a few counts were recorded for this clonotype. The chain recombines TRBV7-3 with TRBJ1-1; a weak D match, TRBD1 (6 bases). CDR3 size: 13 residues. V gave up 5 bases and J gave up 3 bases, with 10 bases separating them. CDR1 is SGHTA, CDR2 FQGTGA, per germline. CDR3 amino acids: CASSGQRDTEAFF. Here the CDR3 DNA reads TGTGCCAGCAGCGGACAGAGGGACACTGAAGCTTTCTTT.

The V call is TRBV6-5, the J call TRBJ1-1; no definite D call. The CDR3 has 16 residues. V was trimmed by 0 bases and J by 1 base, leaving 12 bases between them. Germline V gives CDR1 MNHEY, CDR2 SVGAGI. The DNA for the CDR3 is TGTGCCAGCAGTTACTCCTCCGACGGGAGGAACACTGAAGCTTTCTTT. The encoded protein is CASSYSSDGRNTEAFF.

The rearrangement links TRBV5-8 to TRBJ1-5; perhaps TRBD1 as D (5 bases). This CDR3 comprises 15 residues. Germline V gene sequence: CDR1 SGHTS, CDR2 YDEGEE. V was cut by 3 bases and J by 1 base, with 11 bases left in between. CDR3 protein: CASSSIGGSNQPQHF. The CDR3 DNA is TGTGCCAGCAGCTCGATTGGGGGGAGCAATCAGCCCCAGCATTTT.

This clonotype occurred a few times. V usage is TRBV7-2 and J usage is TRBJ2-7, with TRBD2 matching over 9 bases. Germline lookup yields CDR1 SGHTA and CDR2 FQGNSA. The CDR3 spans 16 residues. V dropped 2 bases and J dropped 0; count of bases not matched to a gene: 5. CDR3 region: CASSLRAGGSSYEQYF. The CDR3 DNA sequence: TGTGCCAGCAGCTTAAGAGCGGGGGGAAGCTCCTACGAGCAGTACTTC.

This clonotype has just one count. This chain connects TRBV7-9 to TRBJ1-5, with D perhaps TRBD1 (6 bases). V lost 2 bases to trimming and J lost 6 bases, with 14 bases between them. CDR3 length equals 15 residues. Germline V CDR1 and CDR2: SEHNR, FQNEAQ (reference sequence). The CDR3 loop is CASSLTGSRGQPQHF. CDR3 coding DNA: TGTGCCAGCAGCTTAACCGGGAGCAGGGGTCAGCCCCAGCATTTT.

This chain uses TRBV6-1 with TRBJ1-5, with D maybe TRBD1 (6 bases). V dropped 6 bases and J dropped 0 bases, with 18 bases sitting between them. This CDR3 has 17 residues. The V gene's germline CDR1 is MNHNS and CDR2 SASEGT. The CDR3 is CASRARAGANSNQPQHF. In nucleotides, the CDR3 is TGTGCCAGCAGAGCTAGGGCAGGGGCTAATAGCAATCAGCCCCAGCATTTT.

The V call is TRBV20-1, the J call TRBJ2-3; 12 nucleotides line up with TRBD2. Germline CDR1 and CDR2: DFQATT and SNEGSKA (reference sequence). This CDR3 has 16 residues. After removal of 6 bases from V and 3 bases from J, the junction contained 10 bases not matched to a gene. The CDR3 region has the DNA TGCAGTGCCACTCCCCTAGCGGGAGGGCCGACAGATACGCAGTATTTT. This codes for CSATPLAGGPTDTQYF.

This clonotype was counted a few times. The chain uses TRBV19 and TRBJ2-5, with 13 positions matching TRBD2. The V gene's germline CDR1 is LNHDA and CDR2 SQIVND (reference sequence). The CDR3 spans 15 residues. The V segment lost 6 bases and the J segment 5 bases; nucleotides outside the gene matches: 6. The CDR3 spells CASSILAGGPETQYF. CDR3 nucleotides: TGTGCCAGTAGCATACTAGCGGGAGGGCCGGAGACCCAGTACTTC.

This clonotype turned up a few times. The chain links TRBV28 to TRBJ1-5; D unresolved. The germline V gene has CDR1 MDHEN and CDR2 SYDVKM. There are 12 residues in the CDR3. Trimming took 6 bases from V and 7 from J, leaving 10 bases between them. The CDR3 nucleotides read TGTGCCAGCAGCCCCTTCAGGCAGCCCCAGCATTTT. Amino acid sequence: CASSPFRQPQHF.

The CDR3 protein is CASSIAGNQPQHF. As DNA, the CDR3 is TGTGCCAGCTCAATCGCAGGGAATCAGCCCCAGCATTTT. The gene calls are TRBV18 and TRBJ1-5, with a weak D call TRBD1 (5 bases). The CDR3 sequence is 13 residues long. Trimming took off 5 bases at V and 4 bases at J, with 9 bases between the two ends. In germline, CDR1 is KGHSH, CDR2 LQKENI.

The chain uses TRBV15 and TRBJ2-1, with 8 bases that match TRBD1. The CDR3 loop spans 16 amino acids. Germline CDR1 is LNHNV and CDR2 is YYDKDF (reference sequence). The trim removed 2 bases at V and 7 bases at J, leaving 10 bases unmatched. The chain's CDR3 is CATSRPPGTGGNEQFF. The CDR3 bases are TGTGCCACCAGCAGACCACCGGGGACAGGTGGAAATGAGCAGTTCTTC.

This rearrangement joins TRBV11-2 to TRBJ2-7; tentative D call: TRBD2 (5 bases). Germline assignment: CDR1 SGHAT and CDR2 FQNNGV. This CDR3 region has 17 residues. V shed 5 bases and J shed 3 bases, with 23 bases lying between them. The DNA for the CDR3 is TGTGCCAGCAGCGTGATACCCGGCTCGCGGGCACTCTACGAGCAGTACTTC. Protein product: CASSVIPGSRALYEQYF.

Concerning this clonotype itself: At one boundary the junction diverges from the germline segment, which might be a read error. The V gene is TRBV5-1, the J gene TRBJ1-1; 7 nucleotides align to TRBD1. Per the germline V gene, CDR1 is SGHRS and CDR2 is YFSETQ. The CDR3 contains 16 residues. CDR3 coding DNA: TGCGCCAGCAGCTCTACTCAGGGGGTCGCGAGAACTGAAACTTTCTTT. Its translation is CASSSTQGVARTETFF.

This chain connects TRBV5-1 to TRBJ1-1; D call uncertain. V lost 0 bases and J lost 3, with 12 bases in between. The length of the CDR3 is 15 residues. Germline values: CDR1 SGHRS, CDR2 YFSETQ. The CDR3 loop is CASSLALGRDTEAFF. CDR3 nucleotide sequence: TGCGCCAGCAGCTTGGCTTTAGGAAGGGACACTGAAGCTTTCTTT.

The genes are TRBV2 and TRBJ2-2; weak D call: TRBD2 (6 bases). V gave up 10 bases and J gave up 7 bases, with 16 bases separating them. This CDR3 region has 13 residues. Per germline, CDR1 SNHLY and CDR2 FYNNEI. The CDR3: CAIPSRGIGELFF. The DNA of the CDR3 is TGTGCCATCCCGTCCCGGGGGATCGGGGAGCTGTTTTTT.

This chain links TRBV20-1 with TRBJ2-7, with 8 bases lining up with TRBD1. CDR1 is DFQATT, CDR2 SNEGSKA, per germline (reference sequence). The CDR3 extends over 14 amino acids. With 5 bases clipped from V and 2 bases from J, the junction kept 8 bases outside the gene matches. CDR3 nucleotide sequence: TGCAGTGCTTGGCGAGGACAGGGCGCCTACGAGCAGTACTTC. Protein sequence: CSAWRGQGAYEQYF.

V is TRBV5-1 and J is TRBJ2-2; D possibly matches TRBD1 or TRBD2 (6 bases each). This CDR3 has 16 amino acids. Trimming left V 1 base short and J 3 bases short, with 13 bases between. Germline assignment: CDR1 SGHRS and CDR2 YFSETQ. As DNA, the CDR3 is TGCGCCAGCAGCTTGACATCCGGGGGCTACACCGGGGAGCTGTTTTTT. Protein product: CASSLTSGGYTGELFF. Looking up the rest from reference TRBV5-1 and TRBJ2-2 gives the full variable domain: KAGVTQTPRYLIKTRGQQVTLSCSPISGHRSVSWYQQTPGQGLQFLFEYFSETQRNKGNFPGRFSGRQFSNSRSEMNVSTLELGDSALYLCASSLTSGGYTGELFFGEGSRLTVL.

This clonotype was found a few times. The chain is built from TRBV15 and TRBJ1-4, with D uncertain. Trimming left V 0 bases short and J 7 bases short, with 3 bases between. In germline, CDR1 is LNHNV, CDR2 YYDKDF (reference sequence). CDR3 size: 12 residues. The CDR3 region is CATSREGEKLFF. As DNA, the CDR3 is TGTGCCACCAGCAGAGAGGGTGAAAAACTGTTTTTT.

By share, this clonotype ranks as large (0.1 to 1%). The chain uses TRBV7-2 and TRBJ1-5; tentatively, D is TRBD1 (5 bases). The CDR3 loop spans 13 amino acids. CDR1 and CDR2 from the germline V gene are SGHTA and FQGNSA. Trimming took off 4 bases at V and 7 bases at J, with 11 bases between the two ends. The CDR3 region has the DNA TGTGCCAGCAGCTCAAGGGGAGAGCAGCCCCAGCATTTT. It translates to CASSSRGEQPQHF.

This clonotype is large (0.1 to 1%) in the sample. The CDR3 reads CASSPVDGGEQYF. The CDR3, as DNA: TGTGCCAGCAGCCCTGTTGACGGGGGCGAGCAGTACTTC. This chain joins TRBV11-3 and TRBJ2-7, with a tentative D call TRBD2 (6 bases). Between the trimmed V and J ends, which lost 5 bases and 6 bases, there was a span of 14 bases. Germline assignment: CDR1 SGHNT and CDR2 YENEEA. The CDR3 length is 13 residues.

CDR3 amino acids: CASSSSIQETQYF. The CDR3 coding sequence is TGTGCCAGCAGCTCTAGCATACAAGAGACCCAGTACTTC. This rearrangement joins TRBV7-6 to TRBJ2-5; possibly TRBD2 for D (5 bases). V was trimmed by 4 bases and J by 2 bases, leaving 8 bases between them. The germline V gene has CDR1 SGHVS and CDR2 FNYEAQ. The CDR3 length is 13 residues.

This clonotype was observed a handful of times. The rearrangement uses TRBV11-3 and TRBJ2-2; 7 nucleotides line up with TRBD1. The CDR3 has 14 amino acids. Trimming cost V 6 bases and J 4 bases; bases outside gene matches: 5. CDR1 and CDR2 from the germline V gene are SGHNT and YENEEA. In nucleotides, the CDR3 is TGTGCCAGCAGGAGACAGGGAAGCACCGGGGAGCTGTTTTTT. This sequence encodes CASRRQGSTGELFF.

The CDR3 spells CSASSSDPPYEQYF. The DNA of the CDR3 is TGCAGTGCTAGCTCTTCGGACCCCCCCTACGAGCAGTACTTC. The rearrangement uses TRBV20-1 and TRBJ2-7, with D unclear. CDR3 size: 14 residues. Germline V gene sequence: CDR1 DFQATT, CDR2 SNEGSKA (reference sequence). V was cut by 3 bases and J by 2 bases, with 14 bases left in between.

This sequence joins TRBV7-8 and TRBJ2-7; the D gene is possibly TRBD1 (6 bases). CDR1 and CDR2 (germline): SGHVS, FQNEAQ. CDR3 length equals 13 residues. The germline V and J ends were trimmed by 2 bases and 3 bases, with 8 bases remaining between them. The CDR3 sequence: CASSLKGGYEQYF. Written as DNA, the CDR3 is TGTGCCAGCAGCTTAAAAGGGGGCTACGAGCAGTACTTC. The entire variable domain, with the rest obtained from reference TRBV7-8 and TRBJ2-7, is as follows: GAGVSQSPRYKVAKRGQDVALRCDPISGHVSLFWYQQALGQGPEFLTYFQNEAQLDKSGLPSDRFFAERPEGSVSTLKIQRTQQEDSAVYLCASSLKGGYEQYFGPGTRLTVT.

The V and J genes are TRBV5-4 and TRBJ2-2; D ambiguous. Trimming cost V 1 base and J 4 bases, with 2 bases left between them. There are 12 residues in the CDR3. Germline V gives CDR1 SGHNT, CDR2 YYREEE (reference sequence). CDR3 nucleotide sequence: TGTGCCAGCAGCTTGATCACCGGGGAGCTGTTTTTT. Translating it yields CASSLITGELFF.